This T cell receptor (beta chain) originates from a study of T-cell reconstitution after alpha-beta-depleted transplantation in children (dated by TCRdb to 2016 to 2018). Regarding the study in general: Using TCR repertoire profiling, the study quantitatively followed how T-cell immune reconstitution unfolded in children after TCRalphabeta/CD19-depleted allogeneic hematopoietic cell transplantation. Results and caveats for the whole study, not just this receptor: Over the following months the frequencies of hyperexpanded clones went down, and after one year T-cell counts and TCRbeta diversity were mostly credited to newly produced T cells. The high TCRbeta diversity at day 60 in some patients was ascribed to recipient T cells and intrathymic progenitors that had survived conditioning. The apparently early recovery of alphabetaT-cell counts about two months after transplant reportedly depended on only several hundred rapidly expanded clones that came from non-depleted graft cells.

The CDR3 has 13 amino acids, counting the end cysteine and phenylalanine. The CDR3 DNA has 39 bases and is translated from base 1. A distance of 12 bases separates the germline ends of V and J, which lose 7 bases and 4 bases respectively. Reading the germline V gene gives CDR1 SNHLY and CDR2 FYNNEI. In the paper's terms, the treatment or condition label means: allogeneic hematopoietic cell transplantation with graft depleted of TCRalphabeta T cells and CD19 B cells. Transplant recipients were children who received TCRalphabeta/CD19-depleted allogeneic hematopoietic cell grafts. Receptor libraries were prepared by PCR. The data were produced on an Illumina HiSeq 2500. To normalize quantification of the TCRbeta repertoire, the TCR libraries were built with molecular barcoding that relied on unique molecular identifiers. TCRdb reran the public reads through fastp at Q25 and MiXCR, keeping productive beta chains. Records with the same CDR3 protein are collapsed into one entry carrying the most frequent genes and DNA. In all, the sample holds around 800,000 distinct CDR3 sequences, and roughly 15% of those were seen once. The ten largest clones take up around 5% of the sample.

This clonotype was detected a few times. Its cognate antigen has yet to be identified. No quality values exist for individual bases; no much larger clone is one base distant. The sequences come from PBMCs, mostly from graft donor cells, collected 360 days after TCRalphabeta/CD19-depleted stem cell transplant. The chain is assembled from TRBV2 and TRBJ2-3; confidence is insufficient to name the D gene. The receptor was isolated from a male patient younger than 18 who had a stem cell transplant for acute lymphoblastic leukemia, so the T cells may come from the graft donor. The nucleotides are TGTGCCAGCATATACTCCCCCCCAGATACGCAGTATTTT. It is translated as CASIYSPPDTQYF.